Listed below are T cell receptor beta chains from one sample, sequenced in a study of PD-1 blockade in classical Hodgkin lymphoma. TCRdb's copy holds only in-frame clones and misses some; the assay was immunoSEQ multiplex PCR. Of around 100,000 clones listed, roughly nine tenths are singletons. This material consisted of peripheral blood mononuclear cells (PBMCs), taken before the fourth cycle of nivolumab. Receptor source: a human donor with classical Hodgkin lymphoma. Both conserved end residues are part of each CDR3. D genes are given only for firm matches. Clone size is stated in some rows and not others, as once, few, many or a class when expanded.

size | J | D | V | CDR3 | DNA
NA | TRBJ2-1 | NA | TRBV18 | CASSPPVSSYNEQFF | TGTGCCAGCTCACCACCGGTTAGCTCCTACAATGAGCAGTTCTTC
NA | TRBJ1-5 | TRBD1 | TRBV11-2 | CASSKGQGNQPQHF | TGTGCCAGCAGCAAGGGACAGGGCAATCAGCCCCAGCATTTT
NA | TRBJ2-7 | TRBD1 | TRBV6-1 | CASRLRDRVYEQYF | TGTGCCAGCAGACTCAGGGACAGGGTCTACGAGCAGTACTTC
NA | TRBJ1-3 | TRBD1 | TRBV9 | CASSVGQGGSGNTIYF | TGTGCCAGCAGCGTCGGACAGGGAGGGAGTGGAAACACCATATATTTT
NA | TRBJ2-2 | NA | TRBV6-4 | CASSPFGGAQITGELFF | TGTGCCAGCAGCCCATTTGGCGGGGCCCAAATCACCGGGGAGCTGTTTTTT
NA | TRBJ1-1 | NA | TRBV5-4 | CASSLDFGENTEAFF | TGTGCCAGCAGCCTTGACTTCGGGGAGAACACTGAAGCTTTCTTT
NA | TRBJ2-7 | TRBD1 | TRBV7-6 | CASSLWGQGVVSEEQYF | TGTGCCAGCAGCTTATGGGGACAGGGTGTCGTCTCGGAGGAGCAGTACTTC
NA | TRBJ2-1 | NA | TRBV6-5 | CASSYSQGYNEQFF | TGTGCCAGCAGTTACAGTCAGGGCTACAATGAGCAGTTCTTC
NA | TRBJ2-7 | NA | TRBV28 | CASSFLVLGYEQYF | TGTGCCAGCAGTTTCCTGGTGCTGGGCTACGAGCAGTACTTC
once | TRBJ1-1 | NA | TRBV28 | CASSDYYRAVNTEAFF | TGTGCCAGCAGCGACTATTACAGGGCCGTGAACACTGAAGCTTTCTTT
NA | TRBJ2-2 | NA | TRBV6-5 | CASSYSEIRDTGELFF | TGTGCCAGCAGTTACTCAGAAATCAGGGACACCGGGGAGCTGTTTTTT
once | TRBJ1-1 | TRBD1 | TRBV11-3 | CASSSDTGGQNTEAFF | TGTGCCAGCAGCTCGGATACAGGGGGCCAGAACACTGAAGCTTTCTTT
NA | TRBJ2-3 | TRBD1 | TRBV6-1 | CASWDRASTDTQYF | TGTGCCAGTTGGGACAGGGCCTCCACAGATACGCAGTATTTT
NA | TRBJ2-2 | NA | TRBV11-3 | CASSLEGTGELFF | TGTGCCAGCAGCTTAGAGGGAACCGGGGAGCTGTTTTTT
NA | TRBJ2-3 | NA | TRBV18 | CASSPTDTQYF | TGTGCCAGCTCACCCACAGATACGCAGTATTTT
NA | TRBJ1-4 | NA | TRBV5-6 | CASSTDGGQFPNEKLFF | TGTGCCAGCAGTACTGACGGGGGGCAATTCCCCAATGAAAAACTGTTTTTT
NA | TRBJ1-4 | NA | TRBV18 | CASSPSVPNEKLFF | TGTGCCAGCTCACCATCCGTGCCTAATGAAAAACTGTTTTTT
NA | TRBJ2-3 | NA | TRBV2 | CASSDRRFYTDTQYF | TGTGCCAGCAGTGATCGGCGGTTCTACACAGATACGCAGTATTTT
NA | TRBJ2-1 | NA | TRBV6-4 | CASSANGNNEQFF | TGTGCCAGCAGTGCGAATGGAAACAATGAGCAGTTCTTC
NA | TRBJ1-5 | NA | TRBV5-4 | CASSLGSGGGSNQPQHF | TGTGCCAGCAGCTTGGGGTCCGGGGGAGGCAGCAATCAGCCCCAGCATTTT
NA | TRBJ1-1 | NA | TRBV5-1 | CASTFPGRNQNTEAFF | TGCGCCAGCACCTTTCCGGGGAGGAACCAGAACACTGAAGCTTTCTTT
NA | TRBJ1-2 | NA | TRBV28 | CASSLSATNYGYTF | TGTGCCAGCAGTTTATCCGCAACTAACTATGGCTACACCTTC
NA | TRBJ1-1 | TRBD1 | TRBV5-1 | CASSLWGQGDLNTEAFF | TGCGCCAGCAGCTTGTGGGGACAGGGGGACTTGAACACTGAAGCTTTCTTT
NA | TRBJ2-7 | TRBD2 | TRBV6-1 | CACKTRGASTYEQYF | TGTGCCTGTAAAACGCGGGGGGCCTCCACCTACGAGCAGTACTTC
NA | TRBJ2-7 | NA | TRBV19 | CASSNQGSYEQYF | TGTGCCAGTAGTAATCAGGGCTCCTACGAGCAGTACTTC
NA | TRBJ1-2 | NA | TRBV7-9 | CASSRHAGRSYGYTF | TGTGCCAGCAGCCGCCATGCGGGCCGTAGCTATGGCTACACCTTC